Each of the 13 T cell receptor beta chains below was sequenced from the same sample in a study of CD8 T cells in Susac syndrome (dated by TCRdb to the late 2010s). The library was generated by the immunoSEQ multiplex PCR assay. RNA was extracted with the RNeasy kit and roughly 0.5 to 1 ug was reverse transcribed using random hexamers. The public reads were run again by TCRdb, first through fastp at Q25 and then through MiXCR, and only productive beta chains were kept. Under each unique CDR3 protein, matching rows form one entry showing the most common genes and DNA. This sample has 110,000 to 150,000 distinct CDR3 sequences in its table, and roughly 95% of those were observed once. Jointly, the top ten make up 0.084% of the sample. Sequencing was performed on CD4+ T cells from PBMCs. The source is a human donor with Susac syndrome.

The rearrangement joins TRBV27 to TRBJ1-6; D not certain. V shed 3 bases and J shed 6 bases, with 6 bases lying between them. CDR1 and CDR2 (germline): MNHEY, SMNVEV (reference sequence). The CDR3 extends over 13 amino acids. Written as DNA, the CDR3 is TGTGCCAGCAGTTTTCCCGGTAATTCACCCCTCCACTTT. This codes for CASSFPGNSPLHF.

The CDR3, as DNA: TGCGCCAGCAGCTCCGACCTCGGGACTAGTAACTACGAGCAGTACTTC. Protein: CASSSDLGTSNYEQYF. This chain connects TRBV5-1 to TRBJ2-7; 8 bases line up with TRBD2. The CDR3 has 16 amino acids. V dropped 3 bases and J dropped 3; count of bases not matched to a gene: 11. Looked up from germline, CDR1 is SGHRS and CDR2 is YFSETQ.

The chain uses TRBV6-1 and TRBJ1-2; tentative D call: TRBD1 (5 bases). The CDR3 consists of 16 residues. CDR1 is MNHNS and CDR2 is SASEGT in the germline V gene. The V end was cut by 6 bases, the J end by 2 bases, with 19 bases between. The CDR3 spells CASSPGSGRWNYGYTF. The CDR3 DNA reads as TGTGCCAGCAGCCCCGGGTCAGGGAGGTGGAACTATGGCTACACCTTC.

This rearrangement joins TRBV2 to TRBJ1-4; 7 bases fit TRBD1. There are 14 residues in the CDR3. The trim removed 6 bases at V and 4 bases at J, leaving 5 bases unmatched. CDR1 is SNHLY, CDR2 FYNNEI, per germline. CDR3 bases: TGTGCCAGCAGGCCCGACAGGGTTAATGAAAAACTGTTTTTT. Translation gives CASRPDRVNEKLFF.

The CDR3 nucleotides read TGTGCCAGCAGTGAGGCAGGGATCGCTGAAGCTTTCTTT. Translation gives CASSEAGIAEAFF. The chain uses TRBV25-1 and TRBJ1-1, with D maybe TRBD1 (5 bases). The CDR3 is made up of 13 amino acids. V gave up 3 bases and J gave up 6 bases, with 11 bases separating them. Germline V gene sequence: CDR1 MGHDK, CDR2 SYGVNS.

The rearrangement links TRBV4-1 to TRBJ2-1; the D gene is possibly TRBD2 (6 bases). The V end lost 3 bases, the J end lost 6 bases, and 9 bases lay between the germline ends. From germline, CDR1 is MGHRA and CDR2 YSYEKL. CDR3 length equals 13 residues. CDR3 DNA: TGCGCCAGCAGCCAGGAGGGTTTCAATGAGCAGTTCTTC. As protein: CASSQEGFNEQFF.

The chain employs TRBV5-1 and TRBJ2-7; 7 nucleotides align to TRBD1. Germline CDR1 SGHRS, CDR2 YFSETQ. The CDR3 totals 15 residues. V lost 3 bases, J lost 4 bases, and 10 bases stayed unmatched. CDR3 sequence reads: CASSSRQGRQYEQYF. The CDR3 DNA follows: TGCGCCAGCAGCTCTCGACAGGGCAGGCAGTACGAGCAGTACTTC.

This chain joins TRBV5-1 and TRBJ2-7, with 10 bases fitting TRBD1. This CDR3 has 15 residues. The ends lost 3 bases at V and 0 bases at J; junction bases unmatched: 3. Germline V lookup: CDR1 SGHRS, CDR2 YFSETQ. This CDR3 is CASSSRTGGSYEQYF. CDR3 nucleotides: TGCGCCAGCAGCTCACGGACAGGGGGCTCCTACGAGCAGTACTTC. Complete variable domain (other parts from reference TRBV5-1 and TRBJ2-7): KAGVTQTPRYLIKTRGQQVTLSCSPISGHRSVSWYQQTPGQGLQFLFEYFSETQRNKGNFPGRFSGRQFSNSRSEMNVSTLELGDSALYLCASSSRTGGSYEQYFGPGTRLTVT.

The V call is TRBV5-1, the J call TRBJ2-2; 7 bases are shared with TRBD1. This CDR3 contains 14 residues. Germline V CDR1 and CDR2: SGHRS, YFSETQ. V shed 2 bases, J shed 6 bases, and the junction held 4 bases outside the gene matches. The CDR3 sequence is CASSFRQGPGELFF. CDR3 nucleotide sequence: TGCGCCAGCAGCTTCCGACAGGGTCCCGGGGAGCTGTTTTTT. Using reference TRBV5-1 and TRBJ2-2 for the parts outside the CDR3, the full variable domain is KAGVTQTPRYLIKTRGQQVTLSCSPISGHRSVSWYQQTPGQGLQFLFEYFSETQRNKGNFPGRFSGRQFSNSRSEMNVSTLELGDSALYLCASSFRQGPGELFFGEGSRLTVL.

This clonotype was observed a single time. The chain carries TRBV7-6 and TRBJ2-7, with unresolved D. The V end was cut by 4 bases, the J end by 8 bases, with 9 bases between. Germline V gene lookup returns CDR1 SGHVS and CDR2 FNYEAQ. The CDR3 has 11 amino acids. CDR3 in amino acids: CASSSDGKQYF. CDR3 nucleotide sequence: TGTGCCAGCAGCTCCGACGGCAAGCAGTACTTC.

This chain connects TRBV11-2 to TRBJ1-5; D possibly corresponds to TRBD1 (5 bases). Germline CDR1 SGHAT, CDR2 FQNNGV. The V end lost 6 bases, the J end lost 8 bases, and 14 bases lay between the germline ends. The CDR3 sequence is 13 residues long. CDR3 DNA: TGTGCCAGCAGTTCTGACAGTTTTGAGCCCCAGCATTTT. It is translated as CASSSDSFEPQHF.

The gene calls are TRBV29-1 and TRBJ1-6; 9 nucleotides agree with TRBD1. This CDR3 region has 15 residues. Per the germline V gene, CDR1 is SQVTM and CDR2 is ANQGSEA. The CDR3 sequence: CGAVEQGAVGSPLHF. CDR3 nucleotides: TGCGGAGCTGTCGAACAGGGGGCGGTTGGTTCACCCCTCCACTTT.

This chain links TRBV29-1 with TRBJ2-1; no clear D gene. Germline-derived CDR1 and CDR2 are SQVTM and ANQGSEA. Trimming cost V 7 bases and J 6 bases, with 10 bases left between them. The CDR3 consists of 11 residues. CDR3 loop: CSASWGNEQFF. CDR3 sequence (DNA): TGCAGCGCCTCCTGGGGCAATGAGCAGTTCTTC.